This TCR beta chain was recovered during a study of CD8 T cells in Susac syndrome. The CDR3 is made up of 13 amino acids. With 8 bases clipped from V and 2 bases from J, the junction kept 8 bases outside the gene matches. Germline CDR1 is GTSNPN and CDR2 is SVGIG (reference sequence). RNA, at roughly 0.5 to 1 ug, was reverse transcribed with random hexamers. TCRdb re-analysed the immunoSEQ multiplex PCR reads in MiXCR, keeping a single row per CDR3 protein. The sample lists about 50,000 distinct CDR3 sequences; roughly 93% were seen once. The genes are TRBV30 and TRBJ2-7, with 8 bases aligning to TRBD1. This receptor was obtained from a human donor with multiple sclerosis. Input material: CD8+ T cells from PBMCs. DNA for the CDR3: TGTGCCACAGGTCAGGACAGGGCCTACGAGCAGTACTTC. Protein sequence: CATGQDRAYEQYF.